A single sample is the source of the 14 T cell receptor beta chains below, sequenced in a study of blood T cell repertoires in COVID-19. Libraries were prepared by immunoSEQ multiplex PCR; TCRdb keeps only in-frame clonotypes and omits some of them. Seen here are 40,000 to 65,000 clones, 86% observed once, and the top ten hold 12%. The sample consisted of peripheral blood. The receptors originated from a man between 65 and 85 years old with active COVID-19.

This sequence joins TRBV27 and TRBJ1-5; TRBD1 might be the D (6 bases). Germline lookup yields CDR1 MNHEY and CDR2 SMNVEV (reference sequence). V lost 8 bases and J lost 6, with 20 bases in between. The CDR3 has 15 amino acids. CDR3 sequence reads: CASRRGGAVSQPQHF. In nucleotides, the CDR3 is TGTGCCAGCCGTCGAGGGGGGGCAGTCAGTCAGCCCCAGCATTTT.

The rearrangement uses TRBV5-1 and TRBJ2-5; 7 bases are shared with TRBD1. In germline, CDR1 is SGHRS, CDR2 YFSETQ. CDR3 size: 15 residues. J lost 1 base, V lost 4 bases, and 7 bases had no gene match. CDR3 sequence reads: CASSLGTVLQETQYF. CDR3 sequence (DNA): TGCGCCAGCAGCCTTGGGACAGTTCTCCAAGAGACCCAGTACTTC.

This clone was seen once. The chain has TRBV9 and TRBJ1-2; 7 bases agree with TRBD1. This CDR3 is 14 amino acids long. The V gene's germline CDR1 is SGDLS and CDR2 YYNGEE. Trimming cost V 3 bases and J 8 bases; bases outside gene matches: 10. CDR3 in amino acids: CASSARRQGSGYTF. The CDR3 nucleotides are TGTGCCAGCAGCGCCCGCCGACAGGGTAGCGGCTACACCTTC.

J is TRBJ1-1 and V is TRBV25-1, with TRBD1 matching over 9 bases. The CDR3 loop spans 13 amino acids. Germline lookup yields CDR1 MGHDK and CDR2 SYGVNS. With V trimmed by 6 bases and J by 5 bases, 4 bases remained unmatched. The CDR3: CASSGTGQTEAFF. The CDR3 region has the DNA TGTGCCAGCAGCGGGACAGGGCAGACTGAAGCTTTCTTT.

The CDR3 DNA is TGTGCCAGTAGTGGGGGCAGGGGGCCATACGAGCAGTACTTC. Its protein is CASSGGRGPYEQYF. The chain links TRBV19 to TRBJ2-7, with TRBD1 matching 8 bases. The CDR3 length is 14 residues. Germline CDR1 and CDR2: LNHDA and SQIVND (reference sequence). V lost 5 bases to trimming and J lost 4 bases; unmatched junction nucleotides: 7.

The chain carries TRBV4-3 and TRBJ2-3; D is unclear. This CDR3 is 14 amino acids long. The germline V and J ends were trimmed by 0 bases and 6 bases, with 10 bases remaining between them. Germline CDR1 LGHNA, CDR2 YSLEER. CDR3 loop: CASSQEYYGDTQYF. Here the CDR3 DNA reads TGCGCCAGCAGCCAAGAATACTATGGGGATACGCAGTATTTT.

The CDR3 DNA reads TGTGCCAGCAGCTTAGGTGGACAGACTTTTGCCTACGAGCAGTACTTC. Encoded protein: CASSLGGQTFAYEQYF. This rearrangement joins TRBV11-2 to TRBJ2-7, with D maybe TRBD1 (6 bases). V lost 1 base to trimming and J lost 2 bases, with 15 bases between them. This CDR3 is 16 amino acids long. Germline CDR1 SGHAT, CDR2 FQNNGV.

This chain connects TRBV5-4 to TRBJ1-2; D gene uncertain. V lost 0 bases, J lost 7 bases, and 22 bases lay in between. Germline assignment: CDR1 SGHNT and CDR2 YYREEE (reference sequence). The CDR3 runs to 17 residues. Here the CDR3 DNA reads TGTGCCAGCAGCTTGGCAGCTTCGGGGAATGCCTTGGGTGGCTACACCTTC. Its protein is CASSLAASGNALGGYTF.

The J gene is TRBJ2-2, the V gene TRBV13; 7 bases are shared with TRBD1. The CDR3 is 15 amino acids. Germline assignment: CDR1 PRHDT and CDR2 FYEKMQ (reference sequence). The V segment lost 0 bases and the J segment 7 bases; nucleotides outside the gene matches: 5. CDR3 in amino acids: CASSLGQGPNGELFF. CDR3 coding DNA: TGTGCCAGCAGCTTAGGACAGGGGCCAAACGGGGAGCTGTTTTTT.

The chain is built from TRBV7-8 and TRBJ1-3, with D maybe TRBD1 (5 bases). V lost 10 bases and J lost 0, with 19 bases in between. This CDR3 has 16 residues. Germline assignment: CDR1 SGHVS and CDR2 FQNEAQ. The DNA of the CDR3 is TGTGCCACCCACCCAGGGCGGACCTTCTCTGGAAACACCATATATTTT. Amino acid sequence: CATHPGRTFSGNTIYF.

The chain uses TRBV5-1 and TRBJ2-5; no firm D call. The CDR3 runs to 12 residues. Germline V lookup: CDR1 SGHRS, CDR2 YFSETQ. Trimming took 1 base from V and 10 from J, leaving 11 bases between them. CDR3: CASSLTTTHQYF. In nucleotides, the CDR3 is TGCGCCAGCAGCTTGACGACGACTCACCAGTACTTC.

The chain links TRBV11-3 to TRBJ2-6, with TRBD1 as a possible D gene (5 bases). There are 18 residues in the CDR3. The germline gives CDR1 SGHNT, CDR2 YENEEA. Trimming cost V 5 bases and J 4 bases, with 21 bases left between them. The CDR3 sequence is CASSPPQVFLDGANVLTF. Written as DNA, the CDR3 is TGTGCCAGCAGCCCACCACAGGTTTTCCTCGACGGGGCCAACGTCCTGACTTTC.

V and J are TRBV9 and TRBJ2-1, with D hard to call. Germline V CDR1 and CDR2: SGDLS, YYNGEE. The CDR3 sequence is 14 residues long. The germline V and J ends were trimmed by 0 bases and 7 bases, with 11 bases remaining between them. The CDR3 sequence: CASSVAVSTNEQFF. DNA of the CDR3: TGTGCCAGCAGCGTAGCTGTTAGCACAAATGAGCAGTTCTTC.

V gene TRBV11-2 combines with J gene TRBJ1-3; 9 nucleotides match TRBD1. Germline assignment: CDR1 SGHAT and CDR2 FQNNGV. The trim removed 0 bases at V and 4 bases at J, leaving 4 bases unmatched. The CDR3 runs to 16 residues. The CDR3 here is CASSLDDRGYGNTIYF. DNA for the CDR3: TGTGCCAGCAGCTTAGACGACAGGGGGTACGGAAACACCATATATTTT.